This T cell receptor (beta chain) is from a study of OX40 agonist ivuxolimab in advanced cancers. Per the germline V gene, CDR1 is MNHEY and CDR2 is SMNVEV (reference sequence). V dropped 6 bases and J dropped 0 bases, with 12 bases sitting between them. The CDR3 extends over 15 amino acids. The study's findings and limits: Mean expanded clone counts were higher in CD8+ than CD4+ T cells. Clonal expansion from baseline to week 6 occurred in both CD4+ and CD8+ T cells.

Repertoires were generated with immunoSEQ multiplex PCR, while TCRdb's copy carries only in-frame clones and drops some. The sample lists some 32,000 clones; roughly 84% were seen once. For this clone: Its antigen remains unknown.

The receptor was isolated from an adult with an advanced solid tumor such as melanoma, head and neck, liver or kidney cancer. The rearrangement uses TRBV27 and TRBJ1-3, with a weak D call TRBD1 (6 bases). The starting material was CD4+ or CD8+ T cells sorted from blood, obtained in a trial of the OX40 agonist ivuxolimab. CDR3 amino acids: CASRPTGHSGNTIYF. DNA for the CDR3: TGTGCCAGCAGACCTACAGGGCACTCTGGAAACACCATATATTTT.